This T cell receptor (beta chain) is from a study of response to subunit inactivated influenza vaccine. There are 13 residues in the CDR3. The germline V and J ends were trimmed by 5 bases and 5 bases, with 13 bases remaining between them. General study results and limits: There was a suggestion from the authors that each seasonal influenza vaccination recruits few new T cells.

Remarks on this clonotype: Its antigen is currently unknown.

TCRdb fed the RT-PCR reads into MiXCR, producing one record per CDR3 protein. The table shows hundreds of thousands of distinct CDR3 sequences, with 15% to 18% occurring only once. The sequencing used PBMCs from blood, collected 11 to 12 days after vaccination. This clonotype was sampled from a man aged 50 or older who received an inactivated influenza vaccine. The genes are TRBV12-3 or TRBV12-4 and TRBJ2-7; D is unclear. As DNA, the CDR3 is TGTGCCAGCAGTATATGGGGTTTCAACGAGCAGTACTTC. This encodes CASSIWGFNEQYF.